This TCR beta chain was identified in a study of CD8+CD57+ T cells in acquired aplastic anemia (dated by TCRdb to between 2018 and 2020). Context from the whole study: DNA extracted from sorted CD4+ and CD8+ cells had a mean of approximately 3.5 ug, with a range of roughly 0.17 to 30 ug. Mean read counts for healthy donor samples were some 10 million for CD4+ cells and some 12 million for CD8+ cells.

Paper-wide results and their limitations: Twenty-nine CD8+ CDR3 sequences were shared between patients and controls but appeared highly expressed in patients and within their immunodominant clones. No significant difference in CD8+ Simpson's diversity was found between patients and healthy controls (P=0.060).

This clonotype was seen a handful of times. This receptor's antigen is unknown. Base quality data are lacking; no much larger clone is found one base away. TCR beta VDJ combination and CDR3 sequence profiling used genomic DNA as the template. An Illumina HiSeq 2000 was used for TCR repertoire sequencing. As for the authors' bioinformatics: Repertoires were assessed using TRBV/TRBJ rearrangement plots, CDR3 size and DJ length profiles, and Simpson's diversity index. The immunodominant clone was defined as the most abundant DNA sequence in deep sequencing data. CDR3 amino acid sequences were checked for sharing between subjects and were compared against published repertoires and the VDJdb database. TCRdb trimmed the raw reads at Q25, called clones with MiXCR and kept productive beta chains. Rows matching on CDR3 protein sequence are summarized as one entry with the most common DNA and genes. The V and J calls reflect TCRdb's pipeline rather than the authors' work. The sample data list about 160,000 distinct CDR3 sequences, and approximately 40% of these were observed just once. Of the sample, approximately 1% falls within the top ten clones.

V sheds 1 base and J sheds 2 bases, leaving 18 bases between their ends. CDR1 SQVTM and CDR2 ANQGSEA were looked up in the germline V gene. The CDR3, cysteine through phenylalanine, is 16 amino acids long. Just CDR3 DNA is preserved here, 48 bases in frame from base 1. TCR repertoires of sorted CD4+ and CD8+ blood T cells from severe aplastic anemia patients and healthy subjects were deep-sequenced in the study. Ficoll-Paque density gradient centrifugation was used to isolate peripheral blood mononuclear cells. Before DNA was extracted, CD4+ and CD8+ T cells were sorted using either FACS or magnetic beads.

The V gene is TRBV29-1 and the J gene is TRBJ2-7, with the D assignment possibly TRBD1 or TRBD2, given 6 matching bases for each. The source of this sequence is a human donor in good health. The sequenced sample was sorted CD4+, CD8+, or CD8+CD57+ T cells (not recorded which) from PBMCs. The CDR3 corresponds to CSVEGVGGHRTYEQYF. Read as DNA, the sequence is TGCAGCGTTGAAGGGGTGGGGGGCCACAGAACCTACGAGCAGTACTTC.